The rows below give T cell receptor beta chains drawn from one sample of a study of OX40 agonist ivuxolimab in advanced cancers. Some clones are missing from TCRdb's copy, which holds only in-frame ones; the method was immunoSEQ multiplex PCR. The table records around 14,000 clones, 80% to 90% of them present only once. The input for sequencing was CD4+ or CD8+ T cells sorted from blood, taken in a trial of the OX40 agonist ivuxolimab. The receptors derive from an adult with an advanced solid tumor such as melanoma, head and neck, liver or kidney cancer. The CDR3 runs from the conserved cysteine through the conserved F or W. The order of the fields is CDR3 length, V gene, CDR3 protein.

>16|TRBV5-5
CASSHLRQAGSYEQYF
>13|TRBV14
CASSRGQGGIQYF
>17|TRBV11-2
CASSLASGGRGADTQYF
>14|TRBV5-6
CASSLEAGRETQYF
>15|TRBV15
CATSREWTSSYEQYF
>15|TRBV27
CASSAAGEGVDGYTF
>15|TRBV6-5
CASSYATGVRAGYTF
>13|TRBV29-1
CSVSILALGELFF
>15|TRBV21-1
CASTLLAGGPYEQYF
>15|TRBV7-3
CASSFRRPTGDEQFF
>17|TRBV1
CTSSQRAGLLTQETQYF
>14|TRBV7-9
CASTPGNWEETQYF
>16|TRBV11-2
CASSLGAGPWGYGYTF
>15|TRBV7-9
CASSRVGGLGGEQFF
>14|TRBV4-2
CASSQDLRGETQYF
>15|TRBV9
CASSVGQNSGNTIYF
>17|TRBV19
CASSIGNRQGAYYEQYF
>15|TRBV7-2
CASSLDSSGPYGYTF
>13|TRBV11-3
CASSEDGEGTQYF
>14|TRBV11-2
CASSLGVFGGELFF
>15|TRBV7-3
CASSLESSSTYEQYF
>16|TRBV5-1
CASSLIRLSTDFTQYF
>16|TRBV5-1
CASSLGTDATNEKLFF
>15|TRBV27
CASSLSMGGHYEQYF
>15|TRBV7-9
CASSLELAGRDTQYF
>17|TRBV6-1
CASSEGASGGAQETQYF
>13|TRBV6-5
CASRGPWVYEQFF
>15|TRBV7-9
CASSLGAALNTEAFF
>13|TRBV4-2
CASSQRTADGYTF
>12|TRBV5-1
CASSSDFRELFF
>13|TRBV12-5
CASGFWGNTEAFF
>13|TRBV7-2
CASSLGSLDGYTF
>13|TRBV29-1
CSVGTDSNQPQHF
>13|TRBV6-5
CASKQGYTYEQYF
>13|TRBV9
CASSANLGTEAFF
>14|TRBV19
CASSSMQGAGELFF
>16|TRBV9
CASSVGNRRFVDEQYF